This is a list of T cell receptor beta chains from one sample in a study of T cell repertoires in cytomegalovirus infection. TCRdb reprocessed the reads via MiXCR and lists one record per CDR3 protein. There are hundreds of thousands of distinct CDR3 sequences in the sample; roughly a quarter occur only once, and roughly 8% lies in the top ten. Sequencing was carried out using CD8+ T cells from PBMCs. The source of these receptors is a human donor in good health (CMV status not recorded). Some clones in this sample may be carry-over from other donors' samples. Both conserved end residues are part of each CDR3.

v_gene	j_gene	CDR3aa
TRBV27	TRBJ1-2	CASGGGRYGYTF
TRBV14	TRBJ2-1	CASSPIPGQVRYNEQFF
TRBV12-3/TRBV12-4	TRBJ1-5	CASSSDSIYSNQPQHF
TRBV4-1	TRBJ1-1	CASSLIPRDNTEAFF
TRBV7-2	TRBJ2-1	CASSIPGPNYSNEQFF
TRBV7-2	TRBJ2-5	CASSSTRGVQETQYF
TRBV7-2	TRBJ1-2	CASSLNEGLTYGYTF
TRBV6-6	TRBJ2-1	CASSYYGNNEQFF
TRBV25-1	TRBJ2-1	CASSEQGVDEQFF
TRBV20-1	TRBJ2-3	CSASSREGTDTQYF
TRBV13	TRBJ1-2	CASISDRVGGYTF
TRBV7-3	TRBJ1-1	CASSPTGGKDTEAFF
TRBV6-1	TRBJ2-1	CASSEGQGRNEQFF
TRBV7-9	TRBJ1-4	CALPSPTNEKLFF
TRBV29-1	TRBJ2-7	CSVGTGAREQYF
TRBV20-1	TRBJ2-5	CSAESRQGWSETQYF
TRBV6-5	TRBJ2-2	CASSYTITNTGELFF
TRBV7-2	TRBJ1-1	CASSGNNLNTEAFF
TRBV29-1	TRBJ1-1	CSVDRGRGDTEAFF
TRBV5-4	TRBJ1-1	CASSLGGVTAFF
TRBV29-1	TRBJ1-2	CSVEGQEDGYTF
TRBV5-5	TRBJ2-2	CASSLASGELFF
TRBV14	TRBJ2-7	CASSPPGAGYEQYF
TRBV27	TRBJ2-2	CASTQGAGVTRTGELFF
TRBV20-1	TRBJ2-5	CSARDRRIGGFQETQYF
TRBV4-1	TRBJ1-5	CANSPGLYQPQHF
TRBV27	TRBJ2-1	CASGGGHEQFF
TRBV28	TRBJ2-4	CASSLTYGPGNIQYF
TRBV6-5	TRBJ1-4	CASSWDRKNEKLFF
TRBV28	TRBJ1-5	CASIKQGAGSNQPQHF
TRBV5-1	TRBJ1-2	CASSLATVHGYTF
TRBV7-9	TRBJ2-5	CASSSTTGKETQYF
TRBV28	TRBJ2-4	CASKDRGRGQLAKNIQYF
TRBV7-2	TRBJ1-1	CASSLEPMNTEAFF
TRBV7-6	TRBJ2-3	CASASRGTDTQYF
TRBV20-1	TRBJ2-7	CSARGELAGDFYEQYF
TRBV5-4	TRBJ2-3	CASSTGTGTDTQYF
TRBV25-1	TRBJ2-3	CASKTGRRGDTQYF
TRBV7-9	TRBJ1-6	CASSTRQGNNSPLHF
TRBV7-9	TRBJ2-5	CASSRGIAGQETQYF
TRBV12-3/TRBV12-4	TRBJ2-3	CASSLAGQLTADTQYF
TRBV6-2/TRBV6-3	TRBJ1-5	CASSYSLQNQPQHF